Presented here are 17 T cell receptor beta chains from one specimen sequenced in a study of blood T cell repertoires in COVID-19 (dated by TCRdb to about 2020). Preparation of the library involved the immunoSEQ multiplex PCR assay. The table was pulled from immuneACCESS by TCRdb, which kept in-frame rearrangements only. Such tables lose some clones; where checked, under half of the loss comes from unresolved V genes, and the rest has no known cause. Here the sample has approximately 220,000 clones; around 89% occur a single time. The top ten clonotypes cover over 12% of the sample. Sequencing was carried out using PBMCs or T cells enriched from blood (not recorded which). Every receptor here comes from a young man who had been exposed to COVID-19.

The rearrangement joins TRBV7-6 to TRBJ2-1; TRBD2 agrees at 7 bases. The CDR3 totals 15 residues. From germline, CDR1 is SGHVS and CDR2 FNYEAQ. The trim removed 2 bases at V and 5 bases at J, leaving 6 bases unmatched. The CDR3 bases are TGTGCCAGCAGCTTATGGGAGGGTACTAACAATGAGCAGTTCTTC. It codes for CASSLWEGTNNEQFF.

The rearrangement joins TRBV25-1 to TRBJ1-1; 8 bases line up with TRBD1. The germline V gene has CDR1 MGHDK and CDR2 SYGVNS. The J segment lost 6 bases and the V segment lost 8 bases, leaving 14 bases of the junction unmatched. The CDR3 is 15 amino acids. The CDR3 protein is CASRASQGARSEAFF. The CDR3 nucleotides are TGTGCCAGCCGAGCCAGCCAGGGGGCTAGGTCTGAAGCTTTCTTT.

The chain couples TRBV3-1 (or the pseudogene TRBV3-2) to TRBJ1-4; D remains unclear. This CDR3 is 13 amino acids long. CDR1 LGHDT and CDR2 YNNKEL come from the germline V gene (reference sequence). V gave up 0 bases and J gave up 8 bases, with 7 bases separating them. In nucleotides, the CDR3 is TGTGCCAGCAGCCAAGAGTGGGAGGAAAAACTGTTTTTT. This encodes CASSQEWEEKLFF.

The chain combines TRBV7-2 with TRBJ2-3; D gene ambiguous. The ends were cut back, 5 bases at V and 6 bases at J, with 15 bases in the middle. CDR3 length equals 14 residues. Germline-derived CDR1 and CDR2 are SGHTA and FQGNSA. CDR3 sequence reads: CASSRIRLADTQYF. The CDR3 DNA follows: TGTGCCAGCAGCCGGATCAGACTGGCGGATACGCAGTATTTT.

The chain couples TRBV2 to TRBJ1-6; D is possibly TRBD1 (6 bases). V lost 6 bases and J lost 8, with 17 bases in between. Germline V gene lookup returns CDR1 SNHLY and CDR2 FYNNEI. The length of the CDR3 is 15 residues. The chain's CDR3 is CASSAVGGVDSPLHF. The CDR3 nucleotides read TGTGCCAGCAGCGCAGTAGGGGGAGTTGATTCACCCCTCCACTTT.

This clone was seen a single time. This sequence joins TRBV27 and TRBJ1-2, with D possibly being TRBD1 (6 bases). CDR3 length: 14 amino acids. The V gene's germline CDR1 is MNHEY and CDR2 SMNVEV (reference sequence). The V end lost 5 bases, the J end lost 4 bases, and 14 bases lay between the germline ends. DNA for the CDR3: TGTGCCAGCAGTCCCCGGACAGAAAGCTATGGCTACACCTTC. Amino acids: CASSPRTESYGYTF.

Comments on this clone: Other DNA variants within this sample encode the same CDR3. The rearrangement uses TRBV7-2 and TRBJ1-5; the D gene is possibly TRBD1 (5 bases). Germline CDR1 is SGHTA and CDR2 is FQGNSA. V was shortened by 0 bases and J by 5 bases, with 5 bases between the two germline ends. The CDR3 runs 13 residues. In DNA form, the CDR3 reads TGTGCCAGCAGCTTAGCCAGGGATCAGCCCCAGCATTTT. It yields the protein CASSLARDQPQHF.

The chain couples TRBV2 to TRBJ1-1; D not resolved. Germline CDR1 is SNHLY and CDR2 is FYNNEI. The CDR3 is 19 amino acids. V shed 3 bases and J shed 1 base, with 24 bases lying between them. This CDR3 reads CASSDEFPPRLTGNTEAFF. The CDR3 DNA reads as TGTGCCAGCAGTGACGAGTTCCCTCCCCGGCTCACGGGGAACACTGAAGCTTTCTTT. Drawing the rest from reference TRBV2 and TRBJ1-1, the complete variable domain is EPEVTQTPSHQVTQMGQEVILRCVPISNHLYFYWYRQILGQKVEFLVSFYNNEISEKSEIFDDQFSVERPDGSNFTLKIRSTKLEDSAMYFCASSDEFPPRLTGNTEAFFGQGTRLTVV.

This clone was counted a single time. The chain employs TRBV15 and TRBJ1-1, with a possible D match to TRBD1 (5 bases). Germline V gene data show CDR1 as LNHNV and CDR2 as YYDKDF (reference sequence). This CDR3 comprises 13 residues. V lost 4 bases and J lost 6, with 12 bases in between. The CDR3 region has the DNA TGTGCCACCAGCACGAAGACGGGGGCTGAAGCTTTCTTT. This sequence encodes CATSTKTGAEAFF.

This chain connects TRBV9 to TRBJ1-4; 7 bases fit TRBD1. CDR3 length: 14 residues. V shed 6 bases, J shed 6 bases, and the junction held 8 bases outside the gene matches. Germline V gene sequence: CDR1 SGDLS, CDR2 YYNGEE. CDR3 bases: TGTGCCAGCAACGCCGGGACAGACGATGAAAAACTGTTTTTT. Amino acids: CASNAGTDDEKLFF. The complete variable domain, with remaining parts taken from reference TRBV9 and TRBJ1-4, reads DSGVTQTPKHLITATGQRVTLRCSPRSGDLSVYWYQQSLDQGLQFLIQYYNGEERAKGNILERFSAQQFPDLHSELNLSSLELGDSALYFCASNAGTDDEKLFFGSGTQLSVL.

This clone was seen just once. The chain links TRBV7-2 to TRBJ2-4, with TRBD1 matching 7 bases. V shed 4 bases, J shed 0 bases, and the junction held 3 bases outside the gene matches. Germline assignment: CDR1 SGHTA and CDR2 FQGNSA. This CDR3 region has 15 residues. Written as DNA, the CDR3 is TGTGCCAGCAGCTCCGGGACAGTAGCCAAAAACATTCAGTACTTC. It translates to CASSSGTVAKNIQYF. The whole variable domain, remainder taken from reference TRBV7-2 and TRBJ2-4, is GAGVSQSPSNKVTEKGKDVELRCDPISGHTALYWYRQSLGQGLEFLIYFQGNSAPDKSGLPSDRFSAERTGGSVSTLTIQRTQQEDSAVYLCASSSGTVAKNIQYFGAGTRLSVL.

The chain carries TRBV19 and TRBJ1-2, with a tentative D call TRBD1 (5 bases). Germline V CDR1 and CDR2: LNHDA, SQIVND (reference sequence). Trimming cost V 1 base and J 13 bases, with 13 bases left between them. The CDR3 has 12 amino acids. The chain's CDR3 is CASSIGGRASTF. CDR3 sequence (DNA): TGTGCCAGTAGTATAGGAGGCAGGGCGTCCACCTTC. The variable domain in full, completed from reference TRBV19 and TRBJ1-2, reads DGGITQSPKYLFRKEGQNVTLSCEQNLNHDAMYWYRQDPGQGLRLIYYSQIVNDFQKGDIAEGYSVSREKKESFPLTVTSAQKNPTAFYLCASSIGGRASTFGSGTRLTVV.

The chain links TRBV5-1 to TRBJ2-3; weak D call: TRBD2 (5 bases). The CDR3 has 16 amino acids. Deletions cut 2 bases from V and 2 bases from J, with 15 bases between. Germline V gene data show CDR1 as SGHRS and CDR2 as YFSETQ. CDR3 amino acids: CASSFDPEEDTDTQYF. DNA for the CDR3: TGCGCCAGCAGCTTCGACCCCGAGGAGGACACAGATACGCAGTATTTT.

The rearrangement links TRBV19 to TRBJ1-2, with D perhaps matching TRBD1 (6 bases). The CDR3 is 13 amino acids. Germline CDR1 is LNHDA and CDR2 is SQIVND (reference sequence). Trimming left V 6 bases short and J 6 bases short, with 14 bases between. The CDR3 loop is CASSPGHPNGYTF. CDR3 DNA sequence: TGTGCCAGTAGCCCGGGACACCCCAATGGCTACACCTTC.

The sample holds one count of this clone. The chain combines TRBV27 with TRBJ2-1, with 8 bases fitting TRBD1. The CDR3 runs 16 residues. Per the germline V gene, CDR1 is MNHEY and CDR2 is SMNVEV (reference sequence). The J segment lost 9 bases and the V segment lost 2 bases, leaving 12 bases of the junction unmatched. CDR3 region: CASSLIGQGASSEQFF. The CDR3 coding sequence is TGTGCCAGCAGTTTAATTGGGCAGGGGGCAAGCAGTGAGCAGTTCTTC.

The gene calls are TRBV6-5 and TRBJ1-1; a weak D match, TRBD1 (5 bases). Germline values: CDR1 MNHEY, CDR2 SVGAGI. V gave up 5 bases and J gave up 3 bases, with 13 bases separating them. The CDR3 loop spans 14 amino acids. CDR3 region: CASSLPGGDTEAFF. CDR3 DNA sequence: TGTGCCAGCAGTCTACCCGGGGGAGACACTGAAGCTTTCTTT.

This clone appeared once. The J gene is TRBJ2-2, the V gene TRBV6-5, with 10 nucleotides matching TRBD1. V lost 0 bases and J lost 6; bases outside the gene matches: 4. CDR1 and CDR2 from the germline V gene are MNHEY and SVGAGI. The CDR3 contains 16 residues. CDR3 loop: CASSYSPGQGAGELFF. The CDR3 DNA reads TGTGCCAGCAGTTACTCGCCCGGACAGGGGGCCGGGGAGCTGTTTTTT.